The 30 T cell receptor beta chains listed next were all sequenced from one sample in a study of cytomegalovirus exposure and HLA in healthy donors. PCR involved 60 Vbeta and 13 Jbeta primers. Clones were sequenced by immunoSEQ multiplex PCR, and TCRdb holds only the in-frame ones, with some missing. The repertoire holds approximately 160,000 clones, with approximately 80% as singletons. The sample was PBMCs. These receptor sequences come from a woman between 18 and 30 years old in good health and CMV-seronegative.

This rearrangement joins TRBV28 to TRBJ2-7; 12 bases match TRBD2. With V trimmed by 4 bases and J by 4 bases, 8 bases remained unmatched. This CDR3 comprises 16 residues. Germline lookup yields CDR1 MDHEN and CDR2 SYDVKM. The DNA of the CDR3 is TGTGCCAGCAGTTCCCTGGGGACTAGCGGGCGGTACGAGCAGTACTTC. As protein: CASSSLGTSGRYEQYF.

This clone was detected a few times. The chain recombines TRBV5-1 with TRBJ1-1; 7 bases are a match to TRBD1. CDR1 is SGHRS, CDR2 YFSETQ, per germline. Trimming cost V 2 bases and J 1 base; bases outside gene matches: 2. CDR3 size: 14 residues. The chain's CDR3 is CASSFGTANTEAFF. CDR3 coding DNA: TGCGCCAGCAGCTTCGGGACAGCGAACACTGAAGCTTTCTTT.

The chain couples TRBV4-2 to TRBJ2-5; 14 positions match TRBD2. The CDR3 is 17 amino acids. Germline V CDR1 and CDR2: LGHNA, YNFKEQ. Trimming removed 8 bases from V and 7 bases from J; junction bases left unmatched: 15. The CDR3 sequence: CASGPRLAGGREGTQYF. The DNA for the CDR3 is TGTGCCAGCGGCCCCCGACTAGCGGGAGGGCGTGAGGGGACCCAGTACTTC.

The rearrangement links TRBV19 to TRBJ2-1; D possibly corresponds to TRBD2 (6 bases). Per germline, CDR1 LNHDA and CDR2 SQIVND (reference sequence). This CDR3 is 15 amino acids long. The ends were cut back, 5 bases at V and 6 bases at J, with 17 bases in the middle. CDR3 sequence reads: CASSLYSGTANEQFF. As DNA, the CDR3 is TGTGCCAGTAGTCTATACTCCGGGACTGCCAATGAGCAGTTCTTC.

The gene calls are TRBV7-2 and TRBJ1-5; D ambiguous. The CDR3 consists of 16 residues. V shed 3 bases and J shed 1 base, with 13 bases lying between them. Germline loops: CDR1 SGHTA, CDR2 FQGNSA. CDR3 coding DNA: TGTGCCAGCAGCTTTAACGGAGGAGGGAGCAATCAGCCCCAGCATTTT. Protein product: CASSFNGGGSNQPQHF. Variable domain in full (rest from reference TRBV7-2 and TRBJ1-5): GAGVSQSPSNKVTEKGKDVELRCDPISGHTALYWYRQSLGQGLEFLIYFQGNSAPDKSGLPSDRFSAERTGGSVSTLTIQRTQQEDSAVYLCASSFNGGGSNQPQHFGDGTRLSIL.

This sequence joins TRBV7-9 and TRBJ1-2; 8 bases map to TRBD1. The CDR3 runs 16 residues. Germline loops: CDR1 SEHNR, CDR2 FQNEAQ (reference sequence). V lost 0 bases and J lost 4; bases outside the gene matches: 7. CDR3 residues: CASSLARTGLTYGYTF. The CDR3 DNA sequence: TGTGCCAGCAGCTTAGCTCGGACAGGGCTAACCTATGGCTACACCTTC.

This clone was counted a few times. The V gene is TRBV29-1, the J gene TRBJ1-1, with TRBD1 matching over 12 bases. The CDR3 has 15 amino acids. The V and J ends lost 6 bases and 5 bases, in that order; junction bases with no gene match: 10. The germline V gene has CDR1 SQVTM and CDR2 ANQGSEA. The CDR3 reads CSVPVGTGGSTEAFF. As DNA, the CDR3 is TGCAGCGTCCCCGTAGGGACAGGGGGCTCGACTGAAGCTTTCTTT.

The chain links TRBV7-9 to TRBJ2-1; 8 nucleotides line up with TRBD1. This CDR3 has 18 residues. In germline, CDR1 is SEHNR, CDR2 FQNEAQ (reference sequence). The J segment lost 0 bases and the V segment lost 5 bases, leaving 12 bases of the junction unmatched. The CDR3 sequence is CASSQTSGQGFSYNEQFF. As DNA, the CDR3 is TGTGCCAGCAGCCAAACGTCAGGACAGGGTTTCTCCTACAATGAGCAGTTCTTC.

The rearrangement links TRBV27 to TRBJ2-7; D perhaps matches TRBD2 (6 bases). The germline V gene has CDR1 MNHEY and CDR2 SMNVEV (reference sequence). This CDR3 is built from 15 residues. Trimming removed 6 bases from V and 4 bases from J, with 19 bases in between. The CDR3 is CASSPTGGPGYEQYF. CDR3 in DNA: TGTGCCAGCAGCCCAACCGGAGGGCCAGGGTACGAGCAGTACTTC.

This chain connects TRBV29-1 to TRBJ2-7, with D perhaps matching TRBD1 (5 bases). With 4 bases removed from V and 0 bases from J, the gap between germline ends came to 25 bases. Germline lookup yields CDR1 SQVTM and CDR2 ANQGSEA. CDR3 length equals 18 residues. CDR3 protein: CSVVPGTTRALFSYEQYF. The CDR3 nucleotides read TGCAGCGTTGTCCCCGGCACGACCAGGGCCCTTTTCTCCTACGAGCAGTACTTC.

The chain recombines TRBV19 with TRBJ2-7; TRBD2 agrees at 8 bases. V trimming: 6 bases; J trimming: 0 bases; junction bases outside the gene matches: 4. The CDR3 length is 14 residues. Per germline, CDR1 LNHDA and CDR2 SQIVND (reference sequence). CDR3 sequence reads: CASSKRESSYEQYF. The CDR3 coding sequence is TGTGCCAGTAGCAAGCGGGAGAGCTCCTACGAGCAGTACTTC.

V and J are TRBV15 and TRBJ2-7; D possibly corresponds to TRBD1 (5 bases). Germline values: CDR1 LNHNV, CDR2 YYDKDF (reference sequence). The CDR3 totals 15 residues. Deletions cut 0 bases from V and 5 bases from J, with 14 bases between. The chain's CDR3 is CATSRDVAGLNEQYF. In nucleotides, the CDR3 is TGTGCCACCAGCAGAGACGTAGCAGGGTTGAACGAGCAGTACTTC. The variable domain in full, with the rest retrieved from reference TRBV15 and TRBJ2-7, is DAMVIQNPRYQVTQFGKPVTLSCSQTLNHNVMYWYQQKSSQAPKLLFHYYDKDFNNEADTPDNFQSRRPNTSFCFLDIRSPGLGDTAMYLCATSRDVAGLNEQYFGPGTRLTVT.

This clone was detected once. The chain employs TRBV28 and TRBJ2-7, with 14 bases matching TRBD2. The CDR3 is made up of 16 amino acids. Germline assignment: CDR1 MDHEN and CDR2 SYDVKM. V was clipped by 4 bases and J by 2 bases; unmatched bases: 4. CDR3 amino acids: CASSSGTSGRAYEQYF. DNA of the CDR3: TGTGCCAGCAGTTCGGGGACTAGCGGGAGAGCCTACGAGCAGTACTTC.

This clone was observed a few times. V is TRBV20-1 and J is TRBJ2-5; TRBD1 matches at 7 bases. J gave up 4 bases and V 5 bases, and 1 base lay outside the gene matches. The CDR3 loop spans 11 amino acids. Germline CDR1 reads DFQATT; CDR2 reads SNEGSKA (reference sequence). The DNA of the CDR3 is TGCAGTGCTTGGACAGGAGAGACCCAGTACTTC. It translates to CSAWTGETQYF.

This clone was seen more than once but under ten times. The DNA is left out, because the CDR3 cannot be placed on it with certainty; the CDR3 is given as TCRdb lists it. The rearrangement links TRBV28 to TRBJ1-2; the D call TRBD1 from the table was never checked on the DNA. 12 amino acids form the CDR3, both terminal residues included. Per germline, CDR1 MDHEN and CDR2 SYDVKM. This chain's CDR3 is CATVGTGSEDTF.

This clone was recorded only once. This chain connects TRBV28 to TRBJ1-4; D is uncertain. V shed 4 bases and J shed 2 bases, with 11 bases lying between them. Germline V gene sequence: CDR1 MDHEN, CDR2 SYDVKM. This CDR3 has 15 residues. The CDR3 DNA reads TGTGCCAGCAGTTCCAACCTAGGCACTAATGAAAAACTGTTTTTT. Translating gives CASSSNLGTNEKLFF.

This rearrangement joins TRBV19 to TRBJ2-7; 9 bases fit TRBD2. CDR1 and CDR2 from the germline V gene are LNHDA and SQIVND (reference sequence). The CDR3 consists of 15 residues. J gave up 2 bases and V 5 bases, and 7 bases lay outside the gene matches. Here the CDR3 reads CASSSQAGGPYEQYF. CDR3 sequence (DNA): TGTGCCAGTAGTTCTCAAGCGGGAGGCCCCTACGAGCAGTACTTC.

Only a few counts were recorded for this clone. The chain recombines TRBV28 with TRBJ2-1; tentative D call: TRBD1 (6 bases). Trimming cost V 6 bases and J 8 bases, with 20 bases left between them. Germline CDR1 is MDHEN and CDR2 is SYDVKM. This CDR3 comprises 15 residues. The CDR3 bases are TGTGCCAGCAGGGGATGGGCGTCCAAGGGGGATGAGCAGTTCTTC. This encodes CASRGWASKGDEQFF.

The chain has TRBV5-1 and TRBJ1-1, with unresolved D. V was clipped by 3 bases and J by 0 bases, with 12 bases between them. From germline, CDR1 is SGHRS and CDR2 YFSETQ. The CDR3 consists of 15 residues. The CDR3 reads CASSSGVSMNTEAFF. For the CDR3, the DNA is TGCGCCAGCAGCTCCGGAGTGTCCATGAACACTGAAGCTTTCTTT.

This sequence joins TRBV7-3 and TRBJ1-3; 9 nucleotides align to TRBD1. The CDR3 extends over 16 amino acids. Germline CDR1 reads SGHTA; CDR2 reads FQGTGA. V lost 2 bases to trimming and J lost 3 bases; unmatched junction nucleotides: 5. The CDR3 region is CASSLHGTGNGNTIYF. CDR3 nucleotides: TGTGCCAGCAGCTTACACGGGACAGGGAATGGAAACACCATATATTTT.

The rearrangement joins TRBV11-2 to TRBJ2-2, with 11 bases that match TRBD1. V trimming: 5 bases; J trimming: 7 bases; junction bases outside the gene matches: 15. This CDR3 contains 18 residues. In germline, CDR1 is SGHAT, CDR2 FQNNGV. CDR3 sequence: CASSPPGYGTGGNGELFF. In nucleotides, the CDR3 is TGTGCCAGCAGCCCCCCTGGGTACGGGACAGGGGGTAACGGGGAGCTGTTTTTT.

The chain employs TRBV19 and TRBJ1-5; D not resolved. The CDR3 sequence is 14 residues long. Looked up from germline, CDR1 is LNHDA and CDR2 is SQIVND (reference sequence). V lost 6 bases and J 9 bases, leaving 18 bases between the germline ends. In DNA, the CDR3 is TGTGCCAGTAGACGATTTTCCTACGATGGGCCCCAGCATTTT. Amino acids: CASRRFSYDGPQHF.

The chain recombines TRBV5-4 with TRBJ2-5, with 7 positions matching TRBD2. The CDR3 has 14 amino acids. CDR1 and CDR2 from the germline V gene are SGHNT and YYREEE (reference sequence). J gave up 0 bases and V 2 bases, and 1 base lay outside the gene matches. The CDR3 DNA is TGTGCCAGCAGCTTAGGGAGGGACCAAGAGACCCAGTACTTC. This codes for CASSLGRDQETQYF.

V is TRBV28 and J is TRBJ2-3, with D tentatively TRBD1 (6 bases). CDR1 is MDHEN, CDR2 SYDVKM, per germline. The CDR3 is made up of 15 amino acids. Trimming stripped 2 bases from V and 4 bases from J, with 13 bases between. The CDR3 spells CASSLGGARADTQYF. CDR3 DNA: TGTGCCAGCAGTTTAGGGGGCGCAAGGGCAGATACGCAGTATTTT.

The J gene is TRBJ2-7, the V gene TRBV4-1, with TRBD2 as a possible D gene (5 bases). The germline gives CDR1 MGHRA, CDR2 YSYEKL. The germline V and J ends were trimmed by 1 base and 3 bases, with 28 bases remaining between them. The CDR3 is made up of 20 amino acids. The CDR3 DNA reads TGCGCCAGCAGCCAAGTTACCCAAGTCCCGGCGGGTGAAGGCCTCTACGAGCAGTACTTC. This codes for CASSQVTQVPAGEGLYEQYF.

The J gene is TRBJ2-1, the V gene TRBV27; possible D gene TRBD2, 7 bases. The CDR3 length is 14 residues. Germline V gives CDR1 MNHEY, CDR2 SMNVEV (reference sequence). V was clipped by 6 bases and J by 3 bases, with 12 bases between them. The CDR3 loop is CASRTRGGYNEQFF. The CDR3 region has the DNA TGTGCCAGCAGGACAAGGGGGGGCTACAATGAGCAGTTCTTC.

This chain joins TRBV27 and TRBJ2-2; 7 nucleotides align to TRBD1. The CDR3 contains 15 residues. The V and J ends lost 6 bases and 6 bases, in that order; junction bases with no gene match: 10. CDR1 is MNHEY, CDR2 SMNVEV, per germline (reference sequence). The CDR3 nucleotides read TGTGCCAGCAGCCCGTCGGGACAGCTCGCCGGGGAGCTGTTTTTT. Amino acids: CASSPSGQLAGELFF.

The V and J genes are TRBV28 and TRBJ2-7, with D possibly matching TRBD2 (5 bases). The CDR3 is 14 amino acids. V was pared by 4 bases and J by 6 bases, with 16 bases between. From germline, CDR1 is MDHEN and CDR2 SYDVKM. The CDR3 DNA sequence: TGTGCCAGCAGTTCTAGCAGCGTGGTTCCCGAGCAGTACTTC. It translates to CASSSSSVVPEQYF. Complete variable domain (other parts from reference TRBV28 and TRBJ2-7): DVKVTQSSRYLVKRTGEKVFLECVQDMDHENMFWYRQDPGLGLRLIYFSYDVKMKEKGDIPEGYSVSREKKERFSLILESASTNQTSMYLCASSSSSVVPEQYFGPGTRLTVT.

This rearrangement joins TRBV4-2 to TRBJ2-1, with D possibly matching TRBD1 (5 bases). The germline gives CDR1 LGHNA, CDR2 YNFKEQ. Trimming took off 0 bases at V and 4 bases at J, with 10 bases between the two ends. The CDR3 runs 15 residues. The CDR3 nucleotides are TGTGCCAGCAGCCAAGAAACCGGACATTACAATGAGCAGTTCTTC. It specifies CASSQETGHYNEQFF.

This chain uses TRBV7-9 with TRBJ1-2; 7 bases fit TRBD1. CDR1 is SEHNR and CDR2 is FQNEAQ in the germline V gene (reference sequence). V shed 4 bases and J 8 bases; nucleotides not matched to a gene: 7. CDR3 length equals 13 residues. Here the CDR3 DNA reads TGTGCCAGCAGCTACAGGGGTGGAGAAGGCTACACCTTC. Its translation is CASSYRGGEGYTF.